The rows below give T cell receptor beta chains drawn from one sample of a study of cytomegalovirus exposure and HLA in healthy donors. Libraries were prepared by immunoSEQ multiplex PCR; TCRdb keeps only in-frame clonotypes and omits some of them. The sample has roughly 93,000 clones; around three quarters are singletons. Sequenced: PBMCs. The receptor set was obtained from a man aged 30 to 39 in good health and CMV-seronegative. CDR3s include the opening cysteine and the closing phenylalanine or tryptophan. Fields, in order: CDR3 DNA, CDR3 protein, CDR3 length, V gene, J gene, clone size, D gene. D genes are given only for firm matches. The size entry is marked missing in some rows and otherwise reads once, few, many or a size class.

CDR3 DNA: TGCGCCAGTAGGCCCGGGACTTTAAACGGGGAGCTGTTTTTT
CDR3 protein: CASRPGTLNGELFF
CDR3 length: 14
V gene: TRBV4-1
J gene: TRBJ2-2
clone size: once
D gene: NA

CDR3 DNA: TGTGCCACCAGCAGAGATCTGGGAGAGTCGCAGTATTTT
CDR3 protein: CATSRDLGESQYF
CDR3 length: 13
V gene: TRBV15
J gene: TRBJ2-3
clone size: NA
D gene: NA

CDR3 DNA: TGTGCCAGCAGCACCGATAGGACAGGTAGTTCCTACGAGCAGTACTTC
CDR3 protein: CASSTDRTGSSYEQYF
CDR3 length: 16
V gene: TRBV4-2
J gene: TRBJ2-7
clone size: NA
D gene: TRBD1

CDR3 DNA: TGTGCCAGCAAGATGGGCGAAAAAAGGGGGGGCTACACCTTC
CDR3 protein: CASKMGEKRGGYTF
CDR3 length: 14
V gene: TRBV6-5
J gene: TRBJ1-2
clone size: NA
D gene: NA

CDR3 DNA: TGTGCCAGCAGCCAAAAACGGACGCGGGACAGCACAGATACGCAGTATTTT
CDR3 protein: CASSQKRTRDSTDTQYF
CDR3 length: 17
V gene: TRBV7-9
J gene: TRBJ2-3
clone size: NA
D gene: NA

CDR3 DNA: TGTGCCAGCAGCTCGTCCCAGGGGCCCACTGAAGCTTTCTTT
CDR3 protein: CASSSSQGPTEAFF
CDR3 length: 14
V gene: TRBV5-5
J gene: TRBJ1-1
clone size: NA
D gene: NA

CDR3 DNA: TGTGCCAGCAGCTTGCGGGGGAACTATGGCTACACCTTC
CDR3 protein: CASSLRGNYGYTF
CDR3 length: 13
V gene: TRBV5-8
J gene: TRBJ1-2
clone size: NA
D gene: NA

CDR3 DNA: TGTGCCACCAGCAGAGATAGAGAGGGGGGGTATGGCTACACCTTC
CDR3 protein: CATSRDREGGYGYTF
CDR3 length: 15
V gene: TRBV15
J gene: TRBJ1-2
clone size: few
D gene: NA

CDR3 DNA: TGTGCCAGCAGCGTAGATACGAGGGGGCGAAGTACTGAAGCTTTCTTT
CDR3 protein: CASSVDTRGRSTEAFF
CDR3 length: 16
V gene: TRBV9
J gene: TRBJ1-1
clone size: once
D gene: TRBD1

CDR3 DNA: TGCGCCAGCAGCCAGGCACGGACAGGGGGCTATGGCTACACCTTC
CDR3 protein: CASSQARTGGYGYTF
CDR3 length: 15
V gene: TRBV4-3
J gene: TRBJ1-2
clone size: once
D gene: TRBD1

CDR3 DNA: TGTGCCAGCTCACCGAAACAGGGGGCGCGATACGAGCAGTACTTC
CDR3 protein: CASSPKQGARYEQYF
CDR3 length: 15
V gene: TRBV18
J gene: TRBJ2-7
clone size: NA
D gene: TRBD1

CDR3 DNA: TGTGCCACCAGCAGAGTTATAGGGACAGCCACTGAAGCTTTCTTT
CDR3 protein: CATSRVIGTATEAFF
CDR3 length: 15
V gene: TRBV15
J gene: TRBJ1-1
clone size: few
D gene: TRBD1

CDR3 DNA: TGTGCCAGCAGTGACAGGGTAGACTATGGCTACACCTTC
CDR3 protein: CASSDRVDYGYTF
CDR3 length: 13
V gene: TRBV2
J gene: TRBJ1-2
clone size: few
D gene: NA

CDR3 DNA: TGTGCCACCAGCAGAGATCGAGGACAGGGCCAATATGGCTACACCTTC
CDR3 protein: CATSRDRGQGQYGYTF
CDR3 length: 16
V gene: TRBV15
J gene: TRBJ1-2
clone size: NA
D gene: TRBD1

CDR3 DNA: TGCGCCAGCAGCCAAGATTTAAGGGGGAACACTGAAGCTTTCTTT
CDR3 protein: CASSQDLRGNTEAFF
CDR3 length: 15
V gene: TRBV4-1
J gene: TRBJ1-1
clone size: NA
D gene: NA

CDR3 DNA: TGCGCCAGCAGCCCGTCGTGGAGGGGACGGGAGACCCAGTACTTC
CDR3 protein: CASSPSWRGRETQYF
CDR3 length: 15
V gene: TRBV5-1
J gene: TRBJ2-5
clone size: few
D gene: NA

CDR3 DNA: TGTGCCAGCAGCCAAGGCTTACTAGCGGGAGGGCCTTATACGCAGTATTTT
CDR3 protein: CASSQGLLAGGPYTQYF
CDR3 length: 17
V gene: TRBV14
J gene: TRBJ2-3
clone size: few
D gene: TRBD2

CDR3 DNA: TGCGCCAGCAGCCAAGTGGCTAGCGGGAGCTACGAGCAGTACTTC
CDR3 protein: CASSQVASGSYEQYF
CDR3 length: 15
V gene: TRBV4-3
J gene: TRBJ2-7
clone size: NA
D gene: TRBD2

CDR3 DNA: TGTGCCAGCAGCTTCAAAGGCTCGGGGTATCGAGACAATCAGCCCCAGCATTTT
CDR3 protein: CASSFKGSGYRDNQPQHF
CDR3 length: 18
V gene: TRBV7-8
J gene: TRBJ1-5
clone size: NA
D gene: NA

CDR3 DNA: TGTGCCAGCAGCTTAACAGGGCGTACCGGGGAGCTGTTTTTT
CDR3 protein: CASSLTGRTGELFF
CDR3 length: 14
V gene: TRBV7-2
J gene: TRBJ2-2
clone size: NA
D gene: NA

CDR3 DNA: TGTGCCAGCAGCTTATCAGCGCGGGCCGGCTTC
CDR3 protein: CASSLSARAGF
CDR3 length: 11
V gene: TRBV7-9
J gene: TRBJ1-2
clone size: NA
D gene: NA

CDR3 DNA: TGTGCCAGCAGTGAAGCGGCAGGGGGCAGAAACACCATATATTTT
CDR3 protein: CASSEAAGGRNTIYF
CDR3 length: 15
V gene: TRBV6-1
J gene: TRBJ1-3
clone size: NA
D gene: TRBD1

CDR3 DNA: TGTGCCAGCAGCAGATGGACAGGGAACTATGGCTACACCTTC
CDR3 protein: CASSRWTGNYGYTF
CDR3 length: 14
V gene: TRBV6-5
J gene: TRBJ1-2
clone size: NA
D gene: TRBD1

CDR3 DNA: TGTGCCAGCAGCTTAAGTCTAGGAAAGACCCAGTACTTC
CDR3 protein: CASSLSLGKTQYF
CDR3 length: 13
V gene: TRBV7-3
J gene: TRBJ2-5
clone size: NA
D gene: NA

CDR3 DNA: TGTGCCAGCAGCGCCCAGGGCGTGAACACTGAAGCTTTCTTT
CDR3 protein: CASSAQGVNTEAFF
CDR3 length: 14
V gene: TRBV7-3
J gene: TRBJ1-1
clone size: NA
D gene: NA

CDR3 DNA: TGCGCCAGCAGCCAAGCCGGACTAGCGGGGGGGCAAAGGGATGAGCAGTTCTTC
CDR3 protein: CASSQAGLAGGQRDEQFF
CDR3 length: 18
V gene: TRBV4-1
J gene: TRBJ2-1
clone size: once
D gene: TRBD2

CDR3 DNA: TGTGCCAGCAGCTTAGCCGGGACAGGGAATGAAAAACTGTTTTTT
CDR3 protein: CASSLAGTGNEKLFF
CDR3 length: 15
V gene: TRBV7-6
J gene: TRBJ1-4
clone size: NA
D gene: TRBD1

CDR3 DNA: TGTGCCAGCAGCCACCATTCAGGCGGGTTAGCCAAAAACATTCAGTACTTC
CDR3 protein: CASSHHSGGLAKNIQYF
CDR3 length: 17
V gene: TRBV5-6
J gene: TRBJ2-4
clone size: NA
D gene: NA

CDR3 DNA: TGTGCCAGCAGCTCCCTAAGTGGTGGCACTGAAGCTTTCTTT
CDR3 protein: CASSSLSGGTEAFF
CDR3 length: 14
V gene: TRBV28
J gene: TRBJ1-1
clone size: NA
D gene: NA

CDR3 DNA: TGTGCCATCAGTGGGGACAGCCGACCAGGGGAAAAACTGTTTTTT
CDR3 protein: CAISGDSRPGEKLFF
CDR3 length: 15
V gene: TRBV10-3
J gene: TRBJ1-4
clone size: few
D gene: TRBD1

CDR3 DNA: TGCGCCAGCACCCTGGACACGTACAATGAGCAGTTCTTC
CDR3 protein: CASTLDTYNEQFF
CDR3 length: 13
V gene: TRBV5-1
J gene: TRBJ2-1
clone size: few
D gene: NA

CDR3 DNA: TGCGCCAGCAGCAATAGATACCGGGACAGTAATAATGAGCAGTTCTTC
CDR3 protein: CASSNRYRDSNNEQFF
CDR3 length: 16
V gene: TRBV5-1
J gene: TRBJ2-1
clone size: NA
D gene: TRBD1

CDR3 DNA: TGCGCCAGCAGCTTGGGGGAGGGAACAGATACGCAGTATTTT
CDR3 protein: CASSLGEGTDTQYF
CDR3 length: 14
V gene: TRBV5-1
J gene: TRBJ2-3
clone size: NA
D gene: TRBD2

CDR3 DNA: TGTGCCAGCAGCCAAGCTAGGGGACTAGCGGACCCCCTGCAGTTCTTC
CDR3 protein: CASSQARGLADPLQFF
CDR3 length: 16
V gene: TRBV14
J gene: TRBJ2-1
clone size: NA
D gene: TRBD2

CDR3 DNA: TGTGCCAGCAGCCCCGGGACAGATGAGCAGTTCTTC
CDR3 protein: CASSPGTDEQFF
CDR3 length: 12
V gene: TRBV7-6
J gene: TRBJ2-1
clone size: NA
D gene: TRBD1

CDR3 DNA: TGTGCCAGCAGCTTAAATGCCCGGGGAAAACCTGAAGCTTTCTTT
CDR3 protein: CASSLNARGKPEAFF
CDR3 length: 15
V gene: TRBV7-3
J gene: TRBJ1-1
clone size: NA
D gene: NA

CDR3 DNA: TGTGCCAGCGAGCCGAACCCTGGCACTGAAGCTTTCTTT
CDR3 protein: CASEPNPGTEAFF
CDR3 length: 13
V gene: TRBV18
J gene: TRBJ1-1
clone size: NA
D gene: NA

CDR3 DNA: TGTGCCAGCAGGGAGACAGGGCGCTCTGGAAACACCATATATTTT
CDR3 protein: CASRETGRSGNTIYF
CDR3 length: 15
V gene: TRBV25-1
J gene: TRBJ1-3
clone size: NA
D gene: TRBD1

CDR3 DNA: TGCGCCAGCAGCATGAAGATAGAAACCCTTGAGTACGAGCAGTACTTC
CDR3 protein: CASSMKIETLEYEQYF
CDR3 length: 16
V gene: TRBV5-1
J gene: TRBJ2-7
clone size: NA
D gene: NA

CDR3 DNA: TGCGCCAGCAGCTTGGACAGGGTACCCTACAATGAGCAGTTCTTC
CDR3 protein: CASSLDRVPYNEQFF
CDR3 length: 15
V gene: TRBV5-1
J gene: TRBJ2-1
clone size: NA
D gene: NA